This TCR beta chain was identified in a study of CD8 T cells in Susac syndrome. Broader study findings: It was acknowledged in the study that its TCR sequencing and HLA analysis involved a relatively small number of individuals.

This clonotype was found once. Its antigen is not known. Roughly 0.45 to 1 ug RNA was reverse transcribed with random hexamers. Amplification of TCR beta CDR3 across 54 Vbeta and 13 Jbeta was performed with immunoSEQ multiplex PCR. Using its own MiXCR run on the immunoSEQ multiplex PCR reads, TCRdb lists one record per CDR3 protein. The table shows under 350,000 distinct CDR3 sequences, with just over 90% occurring only once. Isolation of CD8+ and CD4+ T cells was performed negatively, whereas enrichment of TEMRA cells was done by FACS. Germline CDR1 and CDR2: MNHEY and SVGEGT. This CDR3 spans 14 amino acids. The germline V and J ends were trimmed by 7 bases and 3 bases, with 14 bases remaining between them.

The chain carries TRBV6-2 or TRBV6-3 and TRBJ2-3, with TRBD2 as a possible D gene (5 bases). The TCR comes from a human donor with multiple sclerosis. Sequenced sample: CD4+ T cells from PBMCs. CDR3 in DNA: TGTGCCAGCAAAACCGGGGTCGAGACAGATACGCAGTATTTT. Protein sequence: CASKTGVETDTQYF.